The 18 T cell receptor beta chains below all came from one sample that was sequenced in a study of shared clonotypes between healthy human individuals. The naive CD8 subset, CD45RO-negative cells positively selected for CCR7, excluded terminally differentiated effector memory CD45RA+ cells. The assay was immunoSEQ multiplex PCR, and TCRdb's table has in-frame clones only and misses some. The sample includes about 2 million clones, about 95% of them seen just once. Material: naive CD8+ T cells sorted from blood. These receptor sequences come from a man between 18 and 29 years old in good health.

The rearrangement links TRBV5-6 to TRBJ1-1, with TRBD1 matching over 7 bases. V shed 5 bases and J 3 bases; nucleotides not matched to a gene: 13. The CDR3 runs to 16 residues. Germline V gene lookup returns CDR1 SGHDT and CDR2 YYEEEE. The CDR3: CASSTYEGASHTEAFF. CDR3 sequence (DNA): TGTGCCAGCAGTACATACGAGGGGGCCAGCCACACTGAAGCTTTCTTT.

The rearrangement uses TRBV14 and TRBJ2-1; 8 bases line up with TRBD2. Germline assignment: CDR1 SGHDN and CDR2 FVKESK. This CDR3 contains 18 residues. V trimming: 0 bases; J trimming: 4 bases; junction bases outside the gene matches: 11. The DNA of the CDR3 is TGTGCCAGCAGCCAAGATGATGAGAGCGGGGGTGTTTACAATGAGCAGTTCTTC. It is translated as CASSQDDESGGVYNEQFF.

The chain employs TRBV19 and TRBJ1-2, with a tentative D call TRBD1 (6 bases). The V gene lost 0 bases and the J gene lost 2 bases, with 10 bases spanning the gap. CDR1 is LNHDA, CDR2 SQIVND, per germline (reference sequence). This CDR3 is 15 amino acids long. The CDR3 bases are TGTGCCAGTAGTATAGATCTGGGGGCGAACTATGGCTACACCTTC. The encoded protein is CASSIDLGANYGYTF.

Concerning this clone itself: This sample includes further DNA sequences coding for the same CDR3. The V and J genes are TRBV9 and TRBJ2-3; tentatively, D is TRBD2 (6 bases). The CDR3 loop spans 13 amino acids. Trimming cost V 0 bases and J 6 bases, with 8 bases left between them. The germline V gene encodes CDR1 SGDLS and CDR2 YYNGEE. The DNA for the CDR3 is TGTGCCAGCAGCGTAGGCGGGGAGGATACGCAGTATTTT. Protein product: CASSVGGEDTQYF.

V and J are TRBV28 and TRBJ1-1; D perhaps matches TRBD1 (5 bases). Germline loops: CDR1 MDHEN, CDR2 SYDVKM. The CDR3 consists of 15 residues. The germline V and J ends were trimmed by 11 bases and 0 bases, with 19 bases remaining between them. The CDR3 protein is CAGATSGNMNTEAFF. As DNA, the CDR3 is TGTGCCGGCGCTACCTCAGGGAACATGAACACTGAAGCTTTCTTT.

The CDR3 region is CASSEDPNYEQYF. CDR3 in DNA: TGTGCCAGCAGTGAAGACCCCAACTACGAGCAGTACTTC. The V gene is TRBV6-1, the J gene TRBJ2-7, with D uncertain. The V end was cut by 1 base, the J end by 3 bases, with 7 bases between. This CDR3 comprises 13 residues. Germline values: CDR1 MNHNS, CDR2 SASEGT.

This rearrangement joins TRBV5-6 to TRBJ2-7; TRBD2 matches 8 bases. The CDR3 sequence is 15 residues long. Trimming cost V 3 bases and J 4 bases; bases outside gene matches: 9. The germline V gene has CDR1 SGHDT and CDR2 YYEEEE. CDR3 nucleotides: TGTGCCAGCAGCTGGGGGACTAGTGGGGTGTACGAGCAGTACTTC. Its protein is CASSWGTSGVYEQYF.

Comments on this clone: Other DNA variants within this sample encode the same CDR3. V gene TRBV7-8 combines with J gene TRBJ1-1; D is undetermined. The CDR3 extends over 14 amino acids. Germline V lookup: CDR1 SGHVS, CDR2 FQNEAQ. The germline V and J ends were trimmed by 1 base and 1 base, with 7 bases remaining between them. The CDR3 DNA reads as TGTGCCAGCAGCTTAGGTGCAGGGAACACTGAAGCTTTCTTT. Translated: CASSLGAGNTEAFF.

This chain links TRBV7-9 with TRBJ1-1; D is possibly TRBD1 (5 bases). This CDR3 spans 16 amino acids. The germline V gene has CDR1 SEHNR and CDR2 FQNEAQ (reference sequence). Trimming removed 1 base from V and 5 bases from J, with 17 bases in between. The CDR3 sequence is CASSLDVSPGGTEAFF. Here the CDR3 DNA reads TGTGCCAGCAGCTTAGATGTCTCGCCGGGGGGAACTGAAGCTTTCTTT.

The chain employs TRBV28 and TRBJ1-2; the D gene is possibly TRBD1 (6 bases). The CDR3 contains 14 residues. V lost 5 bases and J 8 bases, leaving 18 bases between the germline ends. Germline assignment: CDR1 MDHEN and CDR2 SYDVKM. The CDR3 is CASSRRGHHQGYTF. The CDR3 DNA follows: TGTGCCAGCAGTCGAAGGGGACACCACCAGGGCTACACCTTC.

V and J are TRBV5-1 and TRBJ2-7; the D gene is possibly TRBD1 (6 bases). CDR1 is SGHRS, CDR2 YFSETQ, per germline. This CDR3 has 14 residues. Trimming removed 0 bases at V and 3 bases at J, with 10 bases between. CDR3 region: CASSLADRFYEQYF. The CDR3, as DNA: TGCGCCAGCAGCTTGGCCGACAGGTTCTACGAGCAGTACTTC.

DNA for the CDR3: TGTGCCAGTAGCCAACAGGGGCTTAATTCACCCCTCCACTTT. Translation: CASSQQGLNSPLHF. V gene TRBV19 combines with J gene TRBJ1-6, with TRBD1 matching 7 bases. V lost 6 bases and J lost 6; bases outside the gene matches: 5. CDR1 is LNHDA, CDR2 SQIVND, per germline (reference sequence). CDR3 length equals 14 residues.

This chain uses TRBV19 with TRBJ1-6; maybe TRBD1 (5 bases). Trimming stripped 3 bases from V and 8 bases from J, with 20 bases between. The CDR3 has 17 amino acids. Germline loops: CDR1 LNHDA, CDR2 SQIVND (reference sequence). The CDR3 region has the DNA TGTGCCAGTAGTATGTGGTGGGGCGGAGGCGTGGATTCACCCCTCCACTTT. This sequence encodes CASSMWWGGGVDSPLHF.

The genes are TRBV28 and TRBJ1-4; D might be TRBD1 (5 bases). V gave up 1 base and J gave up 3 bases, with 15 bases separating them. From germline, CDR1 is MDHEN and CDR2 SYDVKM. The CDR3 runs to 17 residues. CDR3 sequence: CASSLSTRDGSNEKLFF. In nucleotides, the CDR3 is TGTGCCAGCAGTTTATCTACTAGGGACGGTTCTAATGAAAAACTGTTTTTT.

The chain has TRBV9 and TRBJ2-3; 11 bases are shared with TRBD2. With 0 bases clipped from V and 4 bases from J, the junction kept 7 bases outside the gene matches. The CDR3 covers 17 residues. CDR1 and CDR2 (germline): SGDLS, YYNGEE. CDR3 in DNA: TGTGCCAGCAGCGTAGTAACTAGCGGGAGTACCGCAGATACGCAGTATTTT. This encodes CASSVVTSGSTADTQYF.

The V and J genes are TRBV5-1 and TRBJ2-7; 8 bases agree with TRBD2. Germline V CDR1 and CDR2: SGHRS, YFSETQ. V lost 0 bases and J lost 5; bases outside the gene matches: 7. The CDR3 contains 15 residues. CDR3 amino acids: CASSLAGRVVDEQYF. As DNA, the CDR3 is TGCGCCAGCAGCTTGGCCGGGAGGGTGGTCGACGAGCAGTACTTC.

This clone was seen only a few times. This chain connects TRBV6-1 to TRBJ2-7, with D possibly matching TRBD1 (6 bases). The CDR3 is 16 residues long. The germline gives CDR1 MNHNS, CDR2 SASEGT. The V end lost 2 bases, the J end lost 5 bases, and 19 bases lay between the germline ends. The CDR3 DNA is TGTGCCAGCAGTGAAATCGGTCATCAGTGGGACAACGAGCAGTACTTC. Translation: CASSEIGHQWDNEQYF.

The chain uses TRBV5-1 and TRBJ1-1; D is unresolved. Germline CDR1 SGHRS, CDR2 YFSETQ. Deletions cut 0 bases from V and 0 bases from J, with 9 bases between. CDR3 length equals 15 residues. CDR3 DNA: TGCGCCAGCAGCTTGGGGGAAGGGATGAACACTGAAGCTTTCTTT. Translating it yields CASSLGEGMNTEAFF.